This T cell receptor (beta chain) was obtained from a study of Ad26.COV2.S vaccination and SARS-CoV-2 variants. Generated by immunoSEQ multiplex PCR, the TCRdb table keeps only in-frame clones and is missing some. The table has 350,000 to 500,000 clones, around 91% seen once. Treatment denoted: roughly 18 received Ad26.COV2.S at low or high dose, single or two shots; 5 received placebo; per-sample allocation not given. Sampling occurred on day 63 after the first vaccine or placebo injection. The material was peripheral blood, obtained in a trial of Ad26.COV2.S vaccine versus placebo. The TCR was taken from a person aged 18 to 65 who received the Ad26.COV2.S COVID-19 vaccine or a placebo.

CDR3 in DNA: TGTGCCAGCAGTTCCCCAGGACGTACTTCCTCTCGCGAGCAGTACTTC. Translating it yields CASSSPGRTSSREQYF. The chain couples TRBV27 to TRBJ2-7; no definite D call. Trimming took off 4 bases at V and 6 bases at J, with 22 bases between the two ends. Germline-derived CDR1 and CDR2 are MNHEY and SMNVEV (reference sequence). This CDR3 contains 16 residues.